The next 26 T cell receptor beta chains were all read from a single sample in a study of blood T cell repertoires in COVID-19 (dated by TCRdb to 2018 to 2021). Libraries were built with the immunoSEQ multiplex PCR assay. TCRdb took this table from immuneACCESS and kept in-frame rearrangements with V and J called. Such tables lack part of the clones; where checked against another copy, unresolved V genes explain under half of the gap, and the rest is unexplained. This sample is represented by under 150,000 clones; approximately 89% of them were singletons. The ten biggest clones cover roughly 4.5% of the sample. The sequencing input was peripheral blood. The source of these receptors is a human donor in a cohort sampled during active COVID-19.

The V and J genes are TRBV19 and TRBJ1-5, with 11 bases that match TRBD1. Unmatched junction bases numbered 4, after V lost 6 bases and J lost 3 bases. Germline CDR1 and CDR2: LNHDA and SQIVND (reference sequence). The CDR3 spans 15 residues. CDR3 sequence: CASSGQGALNQPQHF. The CDR3 region has the DNA TGTGCCAGTAGCGGACAGGGGGCCCTCAATCAGCCCCAGCATTTT.

This rearrangement joins TRBV3-1 (or the pseudogene TRBV3-2) to TRBJ2-1, with D possibly TRBD2 on 5 matching bases. Germline loops: CDR1 LGHDT, CDR2 YNNKEL (reference sequence). The CDR3 sequence is 16 residues long. The V end was cut by 5 bases, the J end by 0 bases, with 14 bases between. CDR3 nucleotide sequence: TGTGCCAGCAGCTCCCCAGCGGTCAACTCCTACAATGAGCAGTTCTTC. Translating it yields CASSSPAVNSYNEQFF.

CDR3 loop: CATSEHAGPRVHEQFF. The CDR3 DNA reads TGTGCCACCAGTGAGCATGCGGGTCCTAGGGTCCATGAGCAGTTCTTC. This chain connects TRBV24-1 to TRBJ2-1; maybe TRBD2 (5 bases). V was trimmed by 4 bases and J by 8 bases, leaving 20 bases between them. Germline-derived CDR1 and CDR2 are KGHDR and SFDVKD. The CDR3 is made up of 16 amino acids.

The CDR3, as DNA: TGTGCCAGCAGGAGCATGGGGGCGGCTTATGGCTACACCTTC. Its translation is CASRSMGAAYGYTF. The chain uses TRBV25-1 and TRBJ1-2; TRBD1 is a possible D gene (6 bases). The germline gives CDR1 MGHDK, CDR2 SYGVNS. The CDR3 covers 14 residues. V was clipped by 6 bases and J by 5 bases, with 16 bases between them.

The V call is TRBV30, the J call TRBJ1-5, with D possibly being TRBD1 (6 bases). The ends were cut back, 3 bases at V and 7 bases at J, with 16 bases in the middle. This CDR3 has 14 residues. CDR1 and CDR2 (germline): GTSNPN, SVGIG (reference sequence). The CDR3 nucleotides read TGTGCCTGGAGGGGGGCCTCGGAGATACAGCCCCAGCATTTT. As protein: CAWRGASEIQPQHF.

This clone was observed a handful of times. V usage is TRBV27 and J usage is TRBJ2-3, with a tentative D call TRBD1 (5 bases). CDR1 and CDR2 from the germline V gene are MNHEY and SMNVEV (reference sequence). Trimming pared 5 bases from V and 0 bases from J, leaving 9 bases between. The CDR3 extends over 14 amino acids. The CDR3 sequence is CASSNRMSTDTQYF. In DNA, the CDR3 is TGTGCCAGCAGTAACAGGATGAGCACAGATACGCAGTATTTT.

The chain combines TRBV4-1 with TRBJ2-3, with 10 bases lining up with TRBD1. The CDR3 length is 16 residues. V lost 0 bases and J lost 6; bases outside the gene matches: 6. Germline values: CDR1 MGHRA, CDR2 YSYEKL. Written as DNA, the CDR3 is TGCGCCAGCAGCCAAGATAGGGGACAGGGGAAGGATACGCAGTATTTT. This sequence encodes CASSQDRGQGKDTQYF.

This clone was seen just once. V is TRBV14 and J is TRBJ1-1; TRBD1 might be the D (6 bases). Germline V gene data show CDR1 as SGHDN and CDR2 as FVKESK. Trimming removed 3 bases at V and 3 bases at J, with 14 bases between. The CDR3 contains 15 residues. The CDR3 nucleotides read TGTGCCAGCAGCCAGGACAGCGTGCGGTACACTGAAGCTTTCTTT. Translating gives CASSQDSVRYTEAFF. The full variable domain, its missing parts supplied by reference TRBV14 and TRBJ1-1, is EAGVTQFPSHSVIEKGQTVTLRCDPISGHDNLYWYRRVMGKEIKFLLHFVKESKQDESGMPNNRFLAERTGGTYSTLKVQPAELEDSGVYFCASSQDSVRYTEAFFGQGTRLTVV.

The chain has TRBV7-3 and TRBJ1-1, with no clear D. Germline V gene sequence: CDR1 SGHTA, CDR2 FQGTGA. V was trimmed by 5 bases and J by 3 bases, leaving 10 bases between them. The CDR3 is made up of 13 amino acids. DNA of the CDR3: TGTGCCAGCAGCCCCCGTGCGGACACTGAAGCTTTCTTT. Amino acid sequence: CASSPRADTEAFF.

This chain joins TRBV19 and TRBJ1-1; D call uncertain. From germline, CDR1 is LNHDA and CDR2 SQIVND (reference sequence). The CDR3 runs to 15 residues. V was pared by 7 bases and J by 4 bases, with 19 bases between. Here the CDR3 DNA reads TGTGCCAGTAAGGACGACTTTCGCGGAGGCACTGAAGCTTTCTTT. It yields the protein CASKDDFRGGTEAFF.

The V call is TRBV11-2, the J call TRBJ2-7, with 15 bases fitting TRBD2. CDR1 and CDR2 from the germline V gene are SGHAT and FQNNGV. The ends lost 6 bases at V and 0 bases at J; junction bases unmatched: 6. This CDR3 region has 17 residues. The DNA of the CDR3 is TGTGCCAGCAGAAGGACTAGCGGGGGGGGAAGCTCCTACGAGCAGTACTTC. Its translation is CASRRTSGGGSSYEQYF.

This chain uses TRBV7-9 with TRBJ2-1; 8 bases line up with TRBD2. The CDR3 sequence is 17 residues long. The V and J ends lost 7 bases and 3 bases, in that order; junction bases with no gene match: 14. Germline V CDR1 and CDR2: SEHNR, FQNEAQ (reference sequence). This chain's CDR3 is CASTATRGLVLYNEQFF. The CDR3 region has the DNA TGTGCCAGCACCGCGACCCGGGGACTAGTACTCTACAATGAGCAGTTCTTC. Drawing the rest from reference TRBV7-9 and TRBJ2-1, the complete variable domain is DTGVSQNPRHKITKRGQNVTFRCDPISEHNRLYWYRQTLGQGPEFLTYFQNEAQLEKSRLLSDRFSAERPKGSFSTLEIQRTEQGDSAMYLCASTATRGLVLYNEQFFGPGTRLTVL.

This clone was recorded once. The V gene is TRBV24-1, the J gene TRBJ2-3; a weak D match, TRBD2 (6 bases). Looked up from germline, CDR1 is KGHDR and CDR2 is SFDVKD. The V gene lost 7 bases and the J gene lost 3 bases, with 13 bases spanning the gap. The CDR3 covers 14 residues. CDR3 sequence: CATRGGVSTDTQYF. Written as DNA, the CDR3 is TGTGCCACCAGGGGGGGAGTCTCAACAGATACGCAGTATTTT.

V usage is TRBV5-5 and J usage is TRBJ2-7, with D possibly matching TRBD1 (6 bases). The germline V and J ends were trimmed by 0 bases and 5 bases, with 18 bases remaining between them. CDR1 is SGHKS and CDR2 is YYEKEE in the germline V gene (reference sequence). The length of the CDR3 is 16 residues. CDR3 DNA: TGTGCCAGCAGCTTGGGAGCCCGGACAGTCAGCGACGAGCAGTACTTC. Encoded protein: CASSLGARTVSDEQYF.

This clone was detected only a few times. The V and J genes are TRBV6-2 or TRBV6-3 and TRBJ1-4; D is undetermined. Germline V gene lookup returns CDR1 MNHEY and CDR2 SVGEGT. With 5 bases removed from V and 5 bases from J, the gap between germline ends came to 3 bases. The CDR3 runs 11 residues. The chain's CDR3 is CASSQNEKLFF. In DNA form, the CDR3 reads TGTGCCAGCAGTCAAAATGAAAAACTGTTTTTT.

This clone was picked up one time. J is TRBJ1-2 and V is TRBV9; D possibly corresponds to TRBD1 (5 bases). Germline V gene lookup returns CDR1 SGDLS and CDR2 YYNGEE. This CDR3 is 15 amino acids long. The ends were cut back, 3 bases at V and 7 bases at J, with 19 bases in the middle. In nucleotides, the CDR3 is TGTGCCAGCAGCGGGGCAGGGCTTTTCATTGGTGGCTACACCTTC. Protein product: CASSGAGLFIGGYTF.

The chain joins TRBV5-1 to TRBJ2-3, with D perhaps TRBD2 (5 bases). The CDR3 has 16 amino acids. V lost 4 bases and J 1 base, leaving 16 bases between the germline ends. Per the germline V gene, CDR1 is SGHRS and CDR2 is YFSETQ. The CDR3 sequence: CASSADPDYRTDTQYF. For the CDR3, the DNA is TGCGCCAGCAGCGCTGACCCAGACTACCGCACAGATACGCAGTATTTT.

This sequence joins TRBV13 and TRBJ1-2; D is unresolved. CDR3 length equals 12 residues. The V end lost 2 bases, the J end lost 3 bases, and 4 bases lay between the germline ends. Germline CDR1 PRHDT, CDR2 FYEKMQ (reference sequence). In nucleotides, the CDR3 is TGTGCCAGCAGCTTAAGCGACTATGGCTACACCTTC. As protein: CASSLSDYGYTF. The whole variable domain, remainder taken from reference TRBV13 and TRBJ1-2, is AAGVIQSPRHLIKEKRETATLKCYPIPRHDTVYWYQQGPGQDPQFLISFYEKMQSDKGSIPDRFSAQQFSDYHSELNMSSLELGDSALYFCASSLSDYGYTFGSGTRLTVV.

This chain uses TRBV29-1 with TRBJ2-3, with 9 bases that match TRBD2. The J segment lost 8 bases and the V segment lost 6 bases, leaving 6 bases of the junction unmatched. The CDR3 is made up of 12 amino acids. Germline values: CDR1 SQVTM, CDR2 ANQGSEA. Here the CDR3 reads CSVGTSRGTQYF. The CDR3 coding sequence is TGCAGCGTAGGGACTAGCCGAGGTACGCAGTATTTT.

CDR3 protein: CASLIPNRGRAQHF. CDR3 nucleotide sequence: TGTGCCAGTCTCATCCCGAACAGGGGGAGGGCCCAGCATTTT. The chain carries TRBV19 and TRBJ1-5, with 8 nucleotides matching TRBD1. The CDR3 length is 14 residues. CDR1 is LNHDA and CDR2 is SQIVND in the germline V gene (reference sequence). The V gene end was trimmed by 8 bases and the J gene end by 11 bases; junction bases not matched to a gene: 14.

This clone was counted between two and nine times. The chain has TRBV29-1 and TRBJ1-5; 7 bases line up with TRBD1. V trimming: 7 bases; J trimming: 2 bases; junction bases outside the gene matches: 8. The V gene's germline CDR1 is SQVTM and CDR2 ANQGSEA. The CDR3 spans 14 residues. The CDR3 nucleotides are TGCAGCGCGATAGGGGGCGCGGGCAATCAGCCCCAGCATTTT. Protein product: CSAIGGAGNQPQHF.

The chain uses TRBV2 and TRBJ2-3; 8 nucleotides agree with TRBD2. Trimming cost V 6 bases and J 2 bases; bases outside gene matches: 1. CDR1 is SNHLY and CDR2 is FYNNEI in the germline V gene. The CDR3 totals 13 residues. CDR3 residues: CASSGGDTDTQYF. The CDR3 DNA reads TGTGCCAGCAGCGGGGGGGACACAGATACGCAGTATTTT. The whole variable domain, remainder taken from reference TRBV2 and TRBJ2-3, is EPEVTQTPSHQVTQMGQEVILRCVPISNHLYFYWYRQILGQKVEFLVSFYNNEISEKSEIFDDQFSVERPDGSNFTLKIRSTKLEDSAMYFCASSGGDTDTQYFGPGTRLTVL.

The gene calls are TRBV19 and TRBJ1-4; 7 bases agree with TRBD1. Germline V gene lookup returns CDR1 LNHDA and CDR2 SQIVND (reference sequence). V lost 6 bases to trimming and J lost 8 bases; unmatched junction nucleotides: 9. The CDR3 is made up of 14 amino acids. The CDR3 region has the DNA TGTGCCAGTAGACCGACAGGGCCGGGAGAAAAACTGTTTTTT. It translates to CASRPTGPGEKLFF.

The genes are TRBV11-3 and TRBJ1-1; no definite D call. The CDR3 consists of 16 residues. Trimming removed 4 bases at V and 4 bases at J, with 19 bases between. Germline values: CDR1 SGHNT, CDR2 YENEEA. CDR3 sequence (DNA): TGTGCCAGCAGCTGGAAGGGAGTGCCCTGGTCCACTGAAGCTTTCTTT. This gives the protein CASSWKGVPWSTEAFF.

In regard to this clone: Other DNA sequences within the sample encode an identical CDR3. V is TRBV5-6 and J is TRBJ2-4, with D maybe TRBD2 (5 bases). CDR1 and CDR2 (germline): SGHDT, YYEEEE. CDR3 length: 15 residues. Deletions cut 4 bases from V and 0 bases from J, with 11 bases between. In DNA, the CDR3 is TGTGCCAGCAGCCGGCGGACTTTAGCCAAAAACATTCAGTACTTC. Amino acid sequence: CASSRRTLAKNIQYF.

This sequence joins TRBV5-1 and TRBJ1-1, with D hard to call. V was trimmed by 2 bases and J by 3 bases, leaving 11 bases between them. This CDR3 is 14 amino acids long. Germline values: CDR1 SGHRS, CDR2 YFSETQ. The CDR3 sequence: CASSFGPLDTEAFF. CDR3 in DNA: TGCGCCAGCAGCTTCGGTCCTTTGGACACTGAAGCTTTCTTT.